Below are 15 T cell receptor beta chains sequenced from a single sample in a study of blood T cell repertoires in COVID-19 (dated by TCRdb to the early 2020s). Libraries were constructed by the immunoSEQ multiplex PCR assay. TCRdb retrieved this table from immuneACCESS and kept in-frame rearrangements only. Not all clones are present; in checked studies, unresolved V genes account for under half, and no reason is known for the remainder. The sample profile shows approximately 54,000 clones; 90% to 95% of them were found once. Together, the top ten hold approximately 4.1% of the sample. The sample taken for sequencing was peripheral blood. These receptors came from a man aged 45-65 years with acute or convalescent COVID-19.

The chain uses TRBV11-2 and TRBJ2-7; possibly TRBD1 for D (5 bases). From germline, CDR1 is SGHAT and CDR2 FQNNGV. Deletions cut 5 bases from V and 1 base from J, with 18 bases between. This CDR3 contains 16 residues. DNA for the CDR3: TGTGCCAGCAGCCCTACCCGGGCAGGGTTTTCCTACGAGCAGTACTTC. The encoded protein is CASSPTRAGFSYEQYF.

This rearrangement joins TRBV7-2 to TRBJ2-3; 7 bases are a match to TRBD2. The CDR3 is 17 residues long. Germline CDR1 reads SGHTA; CDR2 reads FQGNSA. V trimming: 3 bases; J trimming: 1 base; junction bases outside the gene matches: 10. The CDR3 region is CASSFSWAGVGTDTQYF. CDR3 sequence (DNA): TGTGCCAGCAGCTTTAGTTGGGCGGGAGTCGGCACAGATACGCAGTATTTT.

The gene calls are TRBV19 and TRBJ1-4; TRBD1 matches at 7 bases. CDR1 is LNHDA, CDR2 SQIVND, per germline (reference sequence). V was pared by 3 bases and J by 5 bases, with 6 bases of the junction left unmatched. CDR3 size: 15 residues. DNA of the CDR3: TGTGCCAGTAGTATGACCGGGACAGTAAATGAAAAACTGTTTTTT. Translation: CASSMTGTVNEKLFF. Complete variable domain (other parts from reference TRBV19 and TRBJ1-4): DGGITQSPKYLFRKEGQNVTLSCEQNLNHDAMYWYRQDPGQGLRLIYYSQIVNDFQKGDIAEGYSVSREKKESFPLTVTSAQKNPTAFYLCASSMTGTVNEKLFFGSGTQLSVL.

V and J are TRBV7-2 and TRBJ2-7, with TRBD2 matching over 9 bases. J was trimmed by 9 bases and V by 6 bases; bases with no gene match: 18. The CDR3 runs to 16 residues. CDR1 and CDR2 (germline): SGHTA, FQGNSA. CDR3 in amino acids: CASRRNGAGGTGGQYF. In DNA, the CDR3 is TGTGCCAGCAGGAGGAACGGAGCGGGAGGTACCGGTGGGCAGTACTTC.

The chain recombines TRBV2 with TRBJ2-2, with TRBD1 matching 9 bases. The trim removed 6 bases at V and 7 bases at J, leaving 9 bases unmatched. In germline, CDR1 is SNHLY, CDR2 FYNNEI. The CDR3 contains 15 residues. The chain's CDR3 is CASRRIQGAGGELFF. The CDR3 bases are TGTGCCAGCAGGAGGATACAGGGGGCTGGCGGGGAGCTGTTTTTT. The full variable domain, completed using reference TRBV2 and TRBJ2-2, is EPEVTQTPSHQVTQMGQEVILRCVPISNHLYFYWYRQILGQKVEFLVSFYNNEISEKSEIFDDQFSVERPDGSNFTLKIRSTKLEDSAMYFCASRRIQGAGGELFFGEGSRLTVL.

The V and J genes are TRBV7-2 and TRBJ1-2; weak D call: TRBD1 (5 bases). CDR1 is SGHTA and CDR2 is FQGNSA in the germline V gene. Deletions cut 1 base from V and 7 bases from J, with 10 bases between. This CDR3 is built from 13 residues. CDR3 residues: CASSLDVTVGYTF. CDR3 DNA sequence: TGTGCCAGCAGCTTAGATGTGACAGTTGGCTACACCTTC.

The J gene is TRBJ2-7, the V gene TRBV18; 8 positions agree with TRBD2. J was trimmed by 0 bases and V by 3 bases; bases with no gene match: 7. This CDR3 is built from 16 residues. Germline CDR1 KGHSH, CDR2 LQKENI. For the CDR3, the DNA is TGTGCCAGCTCACCTCCCGGGAGCGGGAGCTCCTACGAGCAGTACTTC. Protein sequence: CASSPPGSGSSYEQYF.

The chain recombines TRBV19 with TRBJ1-5, with a tentative D call TRBD1 (5 bases). The CDR3 runs to 14 residues. Germline assignment: CDR1 LNHDA and CDR2 SQIVND (reference sequence). Trimming removed 4 bases at V and 5 bases at J, with 12 bases between. Here the CDR3 DNA reads TGTGCCAGTAGTACCACAGGTTCGGATCAGCCCCAGCATTTT. Amino acids: CASSTTGSDQPQHF. The complete variable domain, with remaining parts taken from reference TRBV19 and TRBJ1-5, reads DGGITQSPKYLFRKEGQNVTLSCEQNLNHDAMYWYRQDPGQGLRLIYYSQIVNDFQKGDIAEGYSVSREKKESFPLTVTSAQKNPTAFYLCASSTTGSDQPQHFGDGTRLSIL.

The V call is TRBV24-1, the J call TRBJ2-2, with D perhaps matching TRBD2 (6 bases). CDR1 is KGHDR, CDR2 SFDVKD, per germline. There are 16 residues in the CDR3. The V end was cut by 9 bases, the J end by 1 base, with 17 bases between. CDR3 protein: CATGGGRTRNTGELFF. As DNA, the CDR3 is TGTGCCACCGGGGGAGGTCGCACCCGGAACACCGGGGAGCTGTTTTTT.

This clone showed up just a few times. The V call is TRBV5-4, the J call TRBJ2-7, with TRBD1 matching over 7 bases. The germline gives CDR1 SGHNT, CDR2 YYREEE (reference sequence). V dropped 3 bases and J dropped 3; count of bases not matched to a gene: 3. The CDR3 totals 13 residues. In nucleotides, the CDR3 is TGTGCCAGCAGCTCGGACAGGCGCTACGAGCAGTACTTC. It codes for CASSSDRRYEQYF.

The table lists this clone with a count of one. V and J are TRBV7-8 and TRBJ2-5; the D gene is possibly TRBD2 (5 bases). This CDR3 is built from 15 residues. Germline CDR1 and CDR2: SGHVS and FQNEAQ. The V end lost 5 bases, the J end lost 0 bases, and 13 bases lay between the germline ends. The CDR3 region is CASSPGLLYQETQYF. In DNA form, the CDR3 reads TGTGCCAGCAGCCCAGGACTCTTGTACCAAGAGACCCAGTACTTC.

The table lists this clone with a count of one. The chain is built from TRBV12-3 or TRBV12-4 and TRBJ1-1; TRBD1 agrees at 9 bases. CDR3 length equals 13 residues. V dropped 6 bases and J dropped 7; count of bases not matched to a gene: 6. CDR3 DNA: TGTGCCAGCAGCGGACAGGGGCTCGTTGAAGCTTTCTTT. Protein: CASSGQGLVEAFF.

This chain links TRBV18 with TRBJ2-1, with D possibly being TRBD1 (5 bases). V dropped 3 bases and J dropped 1 base, with 10 bases sitting between them. CDR1 is KGHSH, CDR2 LQKENI, per germline. This CDR3 has 15 amino acids. The CDR3 bases are TGTGCCAGCTCACCCCGCAGGGTATCCTACAATGAGCAGTTCTTC. It yields the protein CASSPRRVSYNEQFF.

This chain links TRBV29-1 with TRBJ2-7, with 8 bases that match TRBD1. Trimming at V came to 1 base and at J to 2 bases, leaving 7 bases not matched to a gene. Germline assignment: CDR1 SQVTM and CDR2 ANQGSEA. The CDR3 extends over 15 amino acids. CDR3 nucleotide sequence: TGCAGCGTTGAAGGTGGGGGACAGGACCCCTACGAGCAGTACTTC. Its protein is CSVEGGGQDPYEQYF.

This chain's CDR3 is CASSSGRASTDTQYF. The CDR3 nucleotides are TGTGCCAGCAGCAGCGGGAGGGCCAGCACAGATACGCAGTATTTT. The V gene is TRBV5-4, the J gene TRBJ2-3, with TRBD2 matching 10 bases. J gave up 0 bases and V 4 bases, and 2 bases lay outside the gene matches. The CDR3 loop spans 15 amino acids. Per the germline V gene, CDR1 is SGHNT and CDR2 is YYREEE (reference sequence).